A selection of T cell receptor beta chains follows, all from one sample in a study of T cell changes during pregnancy in multiple sclerosis. Method: immunoSEQ multiplex PCR; TCRdb's copy keeps in-frame clones and lacks some. The sample records approximately 44,000 clones, roughly 90% being singletons. This material consisted of CD4+ T cells from peripheral blood mononuclear cells, taken before pregnancy. These receptors all stem from a female donor with multiple sclerosis, enrolled in a pregnancy study. Each CDR3 is given with its conserved first and last residue. Each record gives: J gene, clone size, D gene, V gene, CDR3 DNA, CDR3 protein. A D gene is named only where the DNA matches it firmly. The size of a clone is reported for some rows only, either as once, few or many, or as a class for expanded clones.

j_call: TRBJ1-6; clone_size: NA; d_call: NA; v_call: TRBV7-3; cdr3_nt: TGTGCCAGCAGCTTTGACTCTTATAATTCACCCCTCCACTTT; cdr3_aa: CASSFDSYNSPLHF
j_call: TRBJ2-7; clone_size: NA; d_call: NA; v_call: TRBV18; cdr3_nt: TGTGCCAGCTCCCACGGCAAAGCGGATCGCTACGAGCAGTACTTC; cdr3_aa: CASSHGKADRYEQYF
j_call: TRBJ1-3; clone_size: NA; d_call: TRBD1; v_call: TRBV4-3; cdr3_nt: TGCGCCAGCAGCCGGGACAGGGGAGACACCATATATTTT; cdr3_aa: CASSRDRGDTIYF
j_call: TRBJ2-5; clone_size: NA; d_call: TRBD2; v_call: TRBV28; cdr3_nt: TGTGCCAGCATCCGGACTAGCGGGAGGGCCAGGGAGACCCAGTACTTC; cdr3_aa: CASIRTSGRARETQYF
j_call: TRBJ1-3; clone_size: NA; d_call: TRBD1; v_call: TRBV10-3; cdr3_nt: TGTGCCATCAGTCCGGGACAGGGTCTTAGCTCTGGAAACACCATATATTTT; cdr3_aa: CAISPGQGLSSGNTIYF
j_call: TRBJ2-2; clone_size: once; d_call: NA; v_call: TRBV11-2; cdr3_nt: TGTGCCAGCAGCTTAGATGTCCCTTATCGTCAGGGGAACACCGGGGAGCTGTTTTTT; cdr3_aa: CASSLDVPYRQGNTGELFF
j_call: TRBJ1-2; clone_size: NA; d_call: NA; v_call: TRBV7-9; cdr3_nt: TGTGCCAGCAGCTTAAACCGAATCGACAGTCGCAATTTTAACTATGGCTACACCTTC; cdr3_aa: CASSLNRIDSRNFNYGYTF
j_call: TRBJ1-2; clone_size: NA; d_call: NA; v_call: TRBV28; cdr3_nt: TGTGCCAGCAGACAGTCGGTTGGCTACACCTTC; cdr3_aa: CASRQSVGYTF
j_call: TRBJ2-1; clone_size: NA; d_call: NA; v_call: TRBV19; cdr3_nt: TGTGCCAGTAGTACTTTAAGGGGGGGCACGTACAATGAGCAGTTCTTC; cdr3_aa: CASSTLRGGTYNEQFF
j_call: TRBJ2-7; clone_size: NA; d_call: TRBD1; v_call: TRBV5-1; cdr3_nt: TGCGCCAGCAGCCAGACAGGGGGCATTTCCTACGAGCAGTACTTC; cdr3_aa: CASSQTGGISYEQYF
j_call: TRBJ2-7; clone_size: NA; d_call: TRBD1; v_call: TRBV18; cdr3_nt: TGTGCCAGCTCACCATCTCGGACAGGGTGGGAGCAGTACTTC; cdr3_aa: CASSPSRTGWEQYF
j_call: TRBJ2-1; clone_size: NA; d_call: TRBD2; v_call: TRBV25-1; cdr3_nt: TGTGCCAGCAGTGCAACCCCTACTAGCGGAAGATACAATGAGCAGTTCTTC; cdr3_aa: CASSATPTSGRYNEQFF
j_call: TRBJ1-2; clone_size: NA; d_call: TRBD1; v_call: TRBV25-1; cdr3_nt: TGTGCCAGCAGACCAACAGGGGGCAACTATGGCTACACCTTC; cdr3_aa: CASRPTGGNYGYTF
j_call: TRBJ2-3; clone_size: few; d_call: NA; v_call: TRBV4-2; cdr3_nt: TGTGCCAGCAGCCAAGACTATACGCAGTATTTT; cdr3_aa: CASSQDYTQYF
j_call: TRBJ1-1; clone_size: NA; d_call: TRBD1; v_call: TRBV6-5; cdr3_nt: TGTGCCAGCAGTCAGGGGGCTGAAGCTTTCTTT; cdr3_aa: CASSQGAEAFF
j_call: TRBJ2-3; clone_size: NA; d_call: NA; v_call: TRBV5-1; cdr3_nt: TGCGCCAGCAGCCCTTCCCGGTCGGCAGATACGCAGTATTTT; cdr3_aa: CASSPSRSADTQYF
j_call: TRBJ2-5; clone_size: NA; d_call: NA; v_call: TRBV2; cdr3_nt: TGTGCCAGCAAGGGGTCATTGCGGGGAGAGACCCAGTACTTC; cdr3_aa: CASKGSLRGETQYF
j_call: TRBJ2-4; clone_size: NA; d_call: TRBD2; v_call: TRBV9; cdr3_nt: TGTGCCAGCAGCGCTAGCGGACTAGCCAAAAACATTCAGTACTTC; cdr3_aa: CASSASGLAKNIQYF
j_call: TRBJ1-1; clone_size: NA; d_call: NA; v_call: TRBV19; cdr3_nt: TGTGCCAGTAGTATAATGGTTGCAGATGAAGCTTTCTTT; cdr3_aa: CASSIMVADEAFF
j_call: TRBJ1-3; clone_size: NA; d_call: NA; v_call: TRBV7-9; cdr3_nt: TGTGCCAGCAGCTCAGGCCGTGCTGGAAACACCATATATTTT; cdr3_aa: CASSSGRAGNTIYF
j_call: TRBJ1-2; clone_size: many; d_call: NA; v_call: TRBV28; cdr3_nt: TGTGCCAGCAGTTATGTGCAGGGAGGGGGCTATGGCTACACCTTC; cdr3_aa: CASSYVQGGGYGYTF
j_call: TRBJ2-3; clone_size: NA; d_call: TRBD2; v_call: TRBV5-1; cdr3_nt: TGCGCCAGCAGCTCACAGGAGGGCAGGGGAGCCATAGCGGGAGGGCCAGGTACGCAGTATTTT; cdr3_aa: CASSSQEGRGAIAGGPGTQYF
j_call: TRBJ1-1; clone_size: NA; d_call: TRBD1; v_call: TRBV29-1; cdr3_nt: TGCAGCGTTGAAGTTACCGCAGGGGGCACTGAAGCTTTCTTT; cdr3_aa: CSVEVTAGGTEAFF
j_call: TRBJ1-3; clone_size: once; d_call: NA; v_call: TRBV7-2; cdr3_nt: TGTGCCAGCAGCTTAGAGACAGACTCTGGAAACACCATATATTTT; cdr3_aa: CASSLETDSGNTIYF
j_call: TRBJ1-2; clone_size: NA; d_call: TRBD1; v_call: TRBV9; cdr3_nt: TGTGCCAGCAGCAAAGGCGGAGGGGGCCCTCTTTCGGGTGGCTACACCTTC; cdr3_aa: CASSKGGGGPLSGGYTF
j_call: TRBJ2-6; clone_size: NA; d_call: NA; v_call: TRBV6-4; cdr3_nt: TGTGCCAGCAGCCTATATTCTGGGGCCAACGTCCTGACTTTC; cdr3_aa: CASSLYSGANVLTF
j_call: TRBJ2-2; clone_size: NA; d_call: TRBD1; v_call: TRBV7-3; cdr3_nt: TGTGCCAGCAGCTTGACAGGGTACACCGGGGAGCTGTTTTTT; cdr3_aa: CASSLTGYTGELFF
j_call: TRBJ2-5; clone_size: once; d_call: TRBD1; v_call: TRBV9; cdr3_nt: TGTGCCAGCAGCGCGGGACAGGCGATCCAAGAGACCCAGTACTTC; cdr3_aa: CASSAGQAIQETQYF
j_call: TRBJ1-1; clone_size: NA; d_call: TRBD1; v_call: TRBV7-2; cdr3_nt: TGTGCCAGCAGCTTGAGGGGGACAGGGGCTTTGGATGAAGCTTTCTTT; cdr3_aa: CASSLRGTGALDEAFF
j_call: TRBJ1-2; clone_size: NA; d_call: TRBD1; v_call: TRBV5-5; cdr3_nt: TGTGCCAGCAGCACGGGACAGGGGATTGGCGGCTACACTTTC; cdr3_aa: CASSTGQGIGGYTF
j_call: TRBJ1-2; clone_size: NA; d_call: TRBD1; v_call: TRBV28; cdr3_nt: TGTGCCAGCAGTCCCGGGACAGGGGTCTATGGCTACACCTTC; cdr3_aa: CASSPGTGVYGYTF
j_call: TRBJ2-1; clone_size: NA; d_call: TRBD2; v_call: TRBV6-1; cdr3_nt: TGTGCCAGCAGTGAAGAGGTAGCGGGGGGACTCTTC; cdr3_aa: CASSEEVAGGLF
j_call: TRBJ2-3; clone_size: NA; d_call: TRBD1; v_call: TRBV4-1; cdr3_nt: TGCGCCAGCAGCCAAAGATCAGGCTGGGACAGTCACACAGATACGCAGTATTTT; cdr3_aa: CASSQRSGWDSHTDTQYF
j_call: TRBJ2-7; clone_size: NA; d_call: TRBD2; v_call: TRBV30; cdr3_nt: TGTGCCTGGAGTGTGGGTAGGGAGGGCGAGCAGTACTTC; cdr3_aa: CAWSVGREGEQYF
j_call: TRBJ2-7; clone_size: NA; d_call: NA; v_call: TRBV19; cdr3_nt: TGTGCCAGTAGCCAACCCCCGGGCAGGGGCTCCGTGGGCCGATACGAGCAGTACTTC; cdr3_aa: CASSQPPGRGSVGRYEQYF
j_call: TRBJ1-3; clone_size: NA; d_call: NA; v_call: TRBV11-2; cdr3_nt: TGTGCCAGCAGGCCTTCAGGGAACTCTGGAAACACCATATATTTT; cdr3_aa: CASRPSGNSGNTIYF
j_call: TRBJ1-4; clone_size: NA; d_call: TRBD1; v_call: TRBV28; cdr3_nt: TGTGCCAGCGGTAACCCGGGACAGGGTCGGGAAAAACTGTTTTTT; cdr3_aa: CASGNPGQGREKLFF
j_call: TRBJ1-1; clone_size: NA; d_call: TRBD1; v_call: TRBV10-3; cdr3_nt: TGTGCCATCAGCGAACAGGGGGCAGGAGCTTTCTTT; cdr3_aa: CAISEQGAGAFF
j_call: TRBJ2-5; clone_size: NA; d_call: TRBD2; v_call: TRBV6-6; cdr3_nt: TGTGCCAGCAGTTACATGAGGGAGGGCCAAGAGACCCAGTACTTC; cdr3_aa: CASSYMREGQETQYF
j_call: TRBJ2-7; clone_size: NA; d_call: TRBD1; v_call: TRBV7-9; cdr3_nt: TGTGCCAGCAGTTACCCCGGGACAGGGTCCTACGAGCAGTACTTC; cdr3_aa: CASSYPGTGSYEQYF
j_call: TRBJ1-2; clone_size: NA; d_call: NA; v_call: TRBV25-1; cdr3_nt: TGTGCCAGCAGTGACAGTAACTATGGCTACACCTTC; cdr3_aa: CASSDSNYGYTF
j_call: TRBJ2-1; clone_size: NA; d_call: TRBD1; v_call: TRBV25-1; cdr3_nt: TGTGCCAGCAGTGAAATTGGAGGACAGGGTTACAATGAGCAGTTCTTC; cdr3_aa: CASSEIGGQGYNEQFF
j_call: TRBJ2-3; clone_size: NA; d_call: NA; v_call: TRBV18; cdr3_nt: TGTGCCAGCTCACCACGGGGCCAGATCGGCACAGATACGCAGTATTTT; cdr3_aa: CASSPRGQIGTDTQYF
j_call: TRBJ2-7; clone_size: NA; d_call: NA; v_call: TRBV7-2; cdr3_nt: TGTGCCAGCAGCTTAGGAGGGCAGGTCCCTTACTACGAGCAGTACTTC; cdr3_aa: CASSLGGQVPYYEQYF
j_call: TRBJ1-2; clone_size: NA; d_call: TRBD1; v_call: TRBV4-3; cdr3_nt: TGCGCCAGCAGCCGGGGACAGGGGGCGACCAACTATGGCTACACCTTC; cdr3_aa: CASSRGQGATNYGYTF
j_call: TRBJ1-2; clone_size: NA; d_call: NA; v_call: TRBV7-9; cdr3_nt: TGTGCCAGCAGCTCAGAAAACTATGGCTACACCTTC; cdr3_aa: CASSSENYGYTF